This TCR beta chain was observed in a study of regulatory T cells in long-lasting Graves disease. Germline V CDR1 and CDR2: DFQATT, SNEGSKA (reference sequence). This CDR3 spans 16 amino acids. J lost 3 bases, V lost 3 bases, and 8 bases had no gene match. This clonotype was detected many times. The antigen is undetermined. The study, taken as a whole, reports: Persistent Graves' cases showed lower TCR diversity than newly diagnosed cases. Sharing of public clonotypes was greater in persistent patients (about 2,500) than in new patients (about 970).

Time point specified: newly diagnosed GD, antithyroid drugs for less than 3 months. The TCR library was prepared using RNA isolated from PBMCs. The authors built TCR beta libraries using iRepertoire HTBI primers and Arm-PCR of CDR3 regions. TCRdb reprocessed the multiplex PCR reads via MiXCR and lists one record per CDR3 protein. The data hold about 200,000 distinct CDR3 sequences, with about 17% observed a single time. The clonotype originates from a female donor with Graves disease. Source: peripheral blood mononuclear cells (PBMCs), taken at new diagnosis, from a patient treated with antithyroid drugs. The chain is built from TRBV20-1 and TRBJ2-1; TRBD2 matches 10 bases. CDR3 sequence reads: CSASPSGTSVYNEQFF. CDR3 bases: TGCAGTGCTAGTCCTTCTGGGACTAGCGTCTACAATGAGCAGTTCTTC.